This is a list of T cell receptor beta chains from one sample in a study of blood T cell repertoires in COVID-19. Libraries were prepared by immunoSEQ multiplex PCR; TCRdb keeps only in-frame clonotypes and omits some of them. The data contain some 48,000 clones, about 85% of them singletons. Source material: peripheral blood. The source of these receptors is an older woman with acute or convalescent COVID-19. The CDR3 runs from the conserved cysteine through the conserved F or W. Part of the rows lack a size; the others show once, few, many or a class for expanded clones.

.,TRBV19,CASSVGLDSPLHF
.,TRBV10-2,CASSRRTALTDTQYF
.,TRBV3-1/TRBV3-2,CASSHSVDCVTGELFF
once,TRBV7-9,CASSVQGFGETQYF
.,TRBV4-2,CASSQERSSYEQYF
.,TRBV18,CASSGRQGITDTQYF
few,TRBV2,CASREAPGYTEAFF
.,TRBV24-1,CATSDPRGSYNEQFF
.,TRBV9,CASSDPRGSGSNTGELFF
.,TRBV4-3,CASSQGLVEETQYF
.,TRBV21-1,CASNITGGVSYEQYF
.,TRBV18,CASSVDRTNYGYTF
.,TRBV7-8,CASSLAFGSGRAPNNEQFF
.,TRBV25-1,CASSATGVTEAFF
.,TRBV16,CASRPTGGTEAFF
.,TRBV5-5,CASSLGQRSTEAFF
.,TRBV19,CASSTPGLAGGADTQYF
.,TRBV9,CASTRQSSYNEQFF
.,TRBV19,CASSIGDRGSQPQHF
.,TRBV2,CASSEINWDTRGYTF
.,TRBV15,CATSRGLLGDRRSNQPQHF
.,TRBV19,CASSNQGGSYGYTF
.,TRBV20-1,CSVDSGETQYF
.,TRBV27,CASSLSSGGARTQYF
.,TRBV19,CASNQGLTEAFF
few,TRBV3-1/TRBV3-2,CASSQIGTGELFF
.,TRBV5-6,CASSLGSTVYGYTF
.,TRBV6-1,CASSVGQGVRTNQPQHF
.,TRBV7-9,CASSFLRDRVTFTQYF
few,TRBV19,CASSEQGLNTEAFF
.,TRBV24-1,CATLAGASNQPQHF
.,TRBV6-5,CASSRTGGTEAFF
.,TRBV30,CAWRESSGNTIYF